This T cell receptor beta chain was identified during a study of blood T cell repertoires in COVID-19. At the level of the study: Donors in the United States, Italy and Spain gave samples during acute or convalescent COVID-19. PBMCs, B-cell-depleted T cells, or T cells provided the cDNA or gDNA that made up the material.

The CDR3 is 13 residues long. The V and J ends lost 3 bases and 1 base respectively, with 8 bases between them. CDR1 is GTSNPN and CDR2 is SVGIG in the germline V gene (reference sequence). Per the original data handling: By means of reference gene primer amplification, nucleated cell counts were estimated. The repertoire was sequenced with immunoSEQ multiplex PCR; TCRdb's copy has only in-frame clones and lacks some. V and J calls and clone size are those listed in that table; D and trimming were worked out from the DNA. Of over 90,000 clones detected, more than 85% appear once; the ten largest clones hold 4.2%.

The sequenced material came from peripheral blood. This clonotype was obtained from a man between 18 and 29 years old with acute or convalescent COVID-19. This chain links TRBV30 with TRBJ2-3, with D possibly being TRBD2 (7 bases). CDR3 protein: CAWSGGRTDTQYF. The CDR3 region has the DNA TGTGCCTGGAGCGGGGGGCGCACAGATACGCAGTATTTT.